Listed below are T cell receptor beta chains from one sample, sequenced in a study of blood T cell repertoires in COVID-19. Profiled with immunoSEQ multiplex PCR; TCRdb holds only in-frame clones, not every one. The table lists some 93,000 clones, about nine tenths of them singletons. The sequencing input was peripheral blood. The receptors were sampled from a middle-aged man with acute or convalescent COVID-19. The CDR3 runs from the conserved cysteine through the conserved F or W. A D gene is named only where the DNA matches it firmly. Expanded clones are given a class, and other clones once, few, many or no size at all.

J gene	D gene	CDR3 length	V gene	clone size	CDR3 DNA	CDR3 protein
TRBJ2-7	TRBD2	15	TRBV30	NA	TGTGCCTGGAACTCCTGGCTAGCGGGAGTGTACGAGCAGTACTTC	CAWNSWLAGVYEQYF
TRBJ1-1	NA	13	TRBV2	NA	TGTGCCAGCAGTGGACAGCCGAACACTGAAGCTTTCTTT	CASSGQPNTEAFF
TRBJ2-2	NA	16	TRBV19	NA	TGTGCCAGTAGTAGTGTTGGGGCAGGGTTTGCCGGGGAGCTGTTTTTT	CASSSVGAGFAGELFF
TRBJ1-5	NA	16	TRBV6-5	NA	TGTGCCAGCAGTTCAGGGGATGGTTTTAGCAATCAGCCCCAGCATTTT	CASSSGDGFSNQPQHF
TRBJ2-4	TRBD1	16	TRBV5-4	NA	TGTGCCACCGCCAAGGACAGGGACCAAGCCAAAAACATTCAGTACTTC	CATAKDRDQAKNIQYF
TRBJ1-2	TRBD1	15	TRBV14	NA	TGTGCCAGCAGCCGAGGCGGCCAGGGGGTCCATGGCTACACCTTC	CASSRGGQGVHGYTF
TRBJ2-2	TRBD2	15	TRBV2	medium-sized	TGTGCCAGCACTAGCGGGAAAGTTGTACCCGGGGAGCTGTTTTTT	CASTSGKVVPGELFF
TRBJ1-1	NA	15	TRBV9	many	TGTGCCAGCAGCGCCCAACAGAAAATGAACACTGAAGCTTTCTTT	CASSAQQKMNTEAFF
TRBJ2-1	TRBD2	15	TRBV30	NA	TGTGCCTGGAGTGACCTAGCGGGAGGTAGGAGTGAGCAGTTCTTC	CAWSDLAGGRSEQFF
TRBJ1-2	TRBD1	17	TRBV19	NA	TGTGCCAGTACCACAGGGACAGGGAGTCGAGCTAACTATGGCTACACCTTC	CASTTGTGSRANYGYTF
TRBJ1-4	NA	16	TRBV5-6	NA	TGTGCCAGCAGCTTGGGAGGAGGGGCAACTAATGAAAAACTGTTTTTT	CASSLGGGATNEKLFF
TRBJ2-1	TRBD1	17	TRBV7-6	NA	TGTGCCAGCAGCCCATGGACAGGGGGAATGCAGGGTAATGAGCAGTTCTTC	CASSPWTGGMQGNEQFF
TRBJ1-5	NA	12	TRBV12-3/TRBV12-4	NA	TGTGCCAGCAGTCGGGACAATCAGCCCCAGCATTTT	CASSRDNQPQHF
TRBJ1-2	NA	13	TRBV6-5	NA	TGTGCCAGCAGTCCCGGACAAGTCTATGGCTACACCTTC	CASSPGQVYGYTF
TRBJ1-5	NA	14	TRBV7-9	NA	TGTGCCAGCAGCTTAAGCTTCAGCAATCAGCCCCAGCATTTT	CASSLSFSNQPQHF
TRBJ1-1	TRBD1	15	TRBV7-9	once	TGTGCCAGCAGCTGGGGACAGGGGGCTAGCACTGAAGCTTTCTTT	CASSWGQGASTEAFF
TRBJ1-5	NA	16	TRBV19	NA	TGTGCCAGTACCTACCCCGAGCAGTCCAGGGGTCAGCCCCAGCATTTT	CASTYPEQSRGQPQHF
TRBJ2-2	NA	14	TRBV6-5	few	TGTGCCAGCAAAACGGGAGTTGACACCGGGGAGCTGTTTTTT	CASKTGVDTGELFF
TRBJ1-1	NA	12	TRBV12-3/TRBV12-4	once	TGTGCCAGCAGGGACACTTACACTGAAGCTTTCTTT	CASRDTYTEAFF
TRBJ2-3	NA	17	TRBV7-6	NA	TGTGCCAGCAGCTTAAGGGGGGGCGGGGTGGACACAGATACGCAGTATTTT	CASSLRGGGVDTDTQYF
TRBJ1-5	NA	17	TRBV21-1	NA	TGTGCCAGCAGCAACGCAGGGGACGGTGATAGCAATCAGCCCCAGCATTTT	CASSNAGDGDSNQPQHF
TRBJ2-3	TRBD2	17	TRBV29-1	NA	TGCAGCGTTGAAGGCGCCTGGGGGGGAGGGAGGACAGATACGCAGTATTTT	CSVEGAWGGGRTDTQYF
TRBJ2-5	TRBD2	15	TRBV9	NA	TGTGCCAGCAGCGTTAGCGGGGAGGGGGGTCAGACCCAGTACTTC	CASSVSGEGGQTQYF
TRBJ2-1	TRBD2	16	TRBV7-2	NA	TGTGCCAGCAGTCGAAGAAGCGGGAGGGGGAAAAATGAGCAGTTCTTC	CASSRRSGRGKNEQFF
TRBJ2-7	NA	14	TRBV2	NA	TGTGCCAGCAGTGATCAGGGGACCCCTGGCGAGCAGTACTTC	CASSDQGTPGEQYF
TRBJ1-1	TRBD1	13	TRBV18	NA	TGTGCCAGCTCACCAATGCAGGGGGCTGGGGCTTTCTTT	CASSPMQGAGAFF
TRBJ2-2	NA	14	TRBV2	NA	TGTGCCAGCAGCGACAGGAGGAACACCGGGGAGCTGTTTTTT	CASSDRRNTGELFF
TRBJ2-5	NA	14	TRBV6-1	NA	TGTGCCAGCAGTGAAGTTGACAGTCAAGAGACCCAGTACTTC	CASSEVDSQETQYF
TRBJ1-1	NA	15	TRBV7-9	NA	TGTGCCAGCAGCCATCCGGGACAACTGAACACTGAAGCTTTCTTT	CASSHPGQLNTEAFF
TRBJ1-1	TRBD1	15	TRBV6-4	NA	TGTGCCAGCAGTGTCCAGGGGGGAATGAACACTGAAGCTTTCTTT	CASSVQGGMNTEAFF
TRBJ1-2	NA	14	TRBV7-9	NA	TGTGCCAGCAGCTCTTCTGCGGCGGACTATGGCTACACCTTC	CASSSSAADYGYTF